A single sample gave rise to the 25 T cell receptor beta chains below, sequenced in a study of blood T cell repertoires in COVID-19. This table comes from immunoSEQ multiplex PCR, and its TCRdb copy is limited to in-frame clones, with some not included. This sample has about 120,000 clones; roughly 80% occur once, and the top ten carry 7.9%. Specimen: peripheral blood. These receptors were collected from a human donor in a cohort sampled during active COVID-19.

V and J are TRBV7-9 and TRBJ2-7; 9 bases align to TRBD1. The germline CDR1 and CDR2 sequences are SEHNR and FQNEAQ (reference sequence). The CDR3 contains 15 residues. The trim removed 7 bases at V and 4 bases at J, leaving 11 bases unmatched. CDR3 region: CASTNGDRDLYEQYF. The CDR3 region has the DNA TGTGCCAGCACCAATGGGGACAGGGACCTTTACGAGCAGTACTTC.

This chain links TRBV29-1 with TRBJ1-1; D might be TRBD1 (6 bases). This CDR3 is 15 amino acids long. V shed 4 bases and J shed 1 base, with 16 bases lying between them. Germline values: CDR1 SQVTM, CDR2 ANQGSEA. This chain's CDR3 is CSVVGTQRGNTEAFF. As DNA, the CDR3 is TGCAGCGTTGTAGGGACACAAAGGGGGAACACTGAAGCTTTCTTT.

The chain uses TRBV6-5 and TRBJ2-1, with 10 bases aligning to TRBD1. This CDR3 contains 14 residues. CDR1 and CDR2 (germline): MNHEY, SVGAGI. Trimming took 7 bases from V and 9 from J; bases not matched to a gene: 9. In DNA, the CDR3 is TGTGCCAGCAATAGGGACAGGGGATATGCTGAGCAGTTCTTC. This encodes CASNRDRGYAEQFF.

This chain uses TRBV12-5 with TRBJ2-1; 8 nucleotides match TRBD2. The CDR3 spans 13 residues. V dropped 5 bases and J dropped 7; count of bases not matched to a gene: 4. Germline V gives CDR1 LGHNT, CDR2 FRNRAP. The chain's CDR3 is CASGPSGGNEQFF. CDR3 nucleotides: TGTGCTAGTGGTCCATCGGGGGGGAATGAGCAGTTCTTC.

This chain uses TRBV19 with TRBJ2-7; tentative D call: TRBD2 (5 bases). V lost 6 bases to trimming and J lost 3 bases, with 12 bases between them. Germline CDR1 and CDR2: LNHDA and SQIVND (reference sequence). The CDR3 runs to 13 residues. The CDR3 DNA follows: TGTGCCAGTAGCCCTGGGAGCGGCTACGAGCAGTACTTC. It is translated as CASSPGSGYEQYF.

The J gene is TRBJ2-7, the V gene TRBV29-1; 7 bases align to TRBD1. With V trimmed by 6 bases and J by 2 bases, 16 bases remained unmatched. Germline CDR1 and CDR2: SQVTM and ANQGSEA. This CDR3 spans 16 amino acids. The CDR3 loop is CSVAWTGHGFPYEQYF. The CDR3 DNA sequence: TGCAGCGTAGCCTGGACAGGCCATGGGTTTCCCTACGAGCAGTACTTC.

CDR3 sequence (DNA): TGTGCCAGCTCACCTCTTGACGGAGAGAACACTGAAGCTTTCTTT. This sequence encodes CASSPLDGENTEAFF. The chain uses TRBV18 and TRBJ1-1, with no clear D. Trimming left V 3 bases short and J 1 base short, with 12 bases between. From germline, CDR1 is KGHSH and CDR2 LQKENI. This CDR3 contains 15 residues.

Only one count was recorded for this clone. The CDR3 region is CASSISGGANEQFF. The CDR3 nucleotides read TGTGCCAGCAGCATTAGCGGGGGGGCTAATGAGCAGTTCTTC. V usage is TRBV11-3 and J usage is TRBJ2-1, with 11 bases aligning to TRBD2. Germline loops: CDR1 SGHNT, CDR2 YENEEA. Trimming removed 5 bases from V and 7 bases from J; junction bases left unmatched: 4. This CDR3 contains 14 residues.

This rearrangement joins TRBV6-4 to TRBJ1-6; 9 nucleotides line up with TRBD1. The CDR3 is 13 amino acids. V lost 8 bases, J lost 9 bases, and 5 bases stayed unmatched. The germline V gene encodes CDR1 MRHNA and CDR2 SNTAGT. Here the CDR3 reads CASSDRGGSPLHF. CDR3 DNA: TGTGCCAGCTCGGACAGGGGAGGTTCACCCCTCCACTTT.

The chain uses TRBV6-5 and TRBJ2-7; a possible D gene is TRBD1 (5 bases). This CDR3 spans 15 amino acids. CDR1 MNHEY and CDR2 SVGAGI come from the germline V gene. Trimming shortened V by 0 bases and J by 0 bases, and 9 bases separated the two germline ends. In DNA, the CDR3 is TGTGCCAGCAGTTACTCTCCAGGGATCTCCTACGAGCAGTACTTC. Amino acid sequence: CASSYSPGISYEQYF.

The chain combines TRBV2 with TRBJ2-7; 9 positions match TRBD2. CDR3 length: 17 amino acids. CDR1 SNHLY and CDR2 FYNNEI come from the germline V gene. The V gene end was trimmed by 2 bases and the J gene end by 3 bases; junction bases not matched to a gene: 11. The CDR3 reads CASSELSFSGRIYEQYF. Written as DNA, the CDR3 is TGTGCCAGCAGTGAACTCTCCTTTAGCGGGAGAATCTACGAGCAGTACTTC.

The gene calls are TRBV4-1 and TRBJ2-7; D may be TRBD1 (5 bases). CDR1 and CDR2 (germline): MGHRA, YSYEKL. V was shortened by 3 bases and J by 4 bases, with 19 bases between the two germline ends. This CDR3 is 16 amino acids long. CDR3 loop: CASSQNPDQGAYEQYF. Here the CDR3 DNA reads TGCGCCAGCAGCCAGAACCCAGACCAAGGGGCATACGAGCAGTACTTC.

CDR3 region: CSASFARNTEAFF. In DNA form, the CDR3 reads TGCAGTGCTAGTTTTGCCAGGAACACTGAAGCTTTCTTT. The chain recombines TRBV20-1 with TRBJ1-1; no firm D call. Germline loops: CDR1 DFQATT, CDR2 SNEGSKA (reference sequence). V lost 3 bases and J lost 1, with 9 bases in between. The CDR3 length is 13 residues.

This sequence joins TRBV5-1 and TRBJ1-4; D call uncertain. Deletions cut 4 bases from V and 5 bases from J, with 15 bases between. The germline gives CDR1 SGHRS, CDR2 YFSETQ. The length of the CDR3 is 15 residues. The CDR3 spells CASSPQPRANEKLFF. The CDR3 DNA sequence: TGCGCCAGCAGCCCCCAGCCGAGGGCCAATGAAAAACTGTTTTTT.

This clone has at least ten counts. The V call is TRBV7-9, the J call TRBJ1-5, with 8 bases that match TRBD1. This CDR3 spans 15 amino acids. CDR1 is SEHNR and CDR2 is FQNEAQ in the germline V gene (reference sequence). The V gene end was trimmed by 5 bases and the J gene end by 7 bases; junction bases not matched to a gene: 10. The DNA for the CDR3 is TGTGCCAGCAGCCTTTCCACAGGGGGAAAACAGCCCCAGCATTTT. Its translation: CASSLSTGGKQPQHF. The full variable domain, rest sourced from reference TRBV7-9 and TRBJ1-5, is DTGVSQNPRHKITKRGQNVTFRCDPISEHNRLYWYRQTLGQGPEFLTYFQNEAQLEKSRLLSDRFSAERPKGSFSTLEIQRTEQGDSAMYLCASSLSTGGKQPQHFGDGTRLSIL.

The chain links TRBV10-3 to TRBJ1-5, with 11 nucleotides matching TRBD1. Trimming removed 5 bases from V and 5 bases from J; junction bases left unmatched: 2. Germline CDR1 and CDR2: ENHRY and SYGVKD. This CDR3 spans 14 amino acids. CDR3 amino acids: CAISQGQGDQPQHF. The CDR3 DNA is TGTGCCATCAGTCAGGGACAGGGGGATCAGCCCCAGCATTTT.

The chain couples TRBV5-6 to TRBJ2-7, with D maybe TRBD2 (6 bases). Trimming took 3 bases from V and 7 from J, leaving 14 bases between them. The germline V gene encodes CDR1 SGHDT and CDR2 YYEEEE. CDR3 size: 13 residues. The CDR3 reads CASSWLGGGEQYF. CDR3 nucleotide sequence: TGTGCCAGCAGCTGGCTCGGTGGGGGGGAGCAGTACTTC.

The chain carries TRBV24-1 and TRBJ2-7, with TRBD2 identical over 14 bases. Germline assignment: CDR1 KGHDR and CDR2 SFDVKD. This CDR3 contains 17 residues. With V trimmed by 3 bases and J by 5 bases, 8 bases remained unmatched. The CDR3 protein is CATSDPGTSGSRNEQYF. The CDR3, as DNA: TGTGCCACCAGTGATCCCGGGACTAGCGGGAGCCGAAACGAGCAGTACTTC.

This chain uses TRBV7-9 with TRBJ2-7, with 8 bases identical to TRBD2. Germline assignment: CDR1 SEHNR and CDR2 FQNEAQ (reference sequence). Trimming cost V 8 bases and J 3 bases; bases outside gene matches: 9. The CDR3 consists of 14 residues. As DNA, the CDR3 is TGTGCCAGCGGATCCTTAGCGGGGAACTACGAGCAGTACTTC. Protein: CASGSLAGNYEQYF.

This chain links TRBV6-2 or TRBV6-3 with TRBJ1-5; possible D gene TRBD1, 5 bases. Between the trimmed V and J ends, which lost 2 bases and 4 bases, there was a span of 9 bases. The CDR3 is made up of 14 amino acids. Germline V gives CDR1 MNHEY, CDR2 SVGEGT. The CDR3 DNA follows: TGTGCCAGCAGTTACGGGGGGGGGAATCAGCCCCAGCATTTT. Protein: CASSYGGGNQPQHF.

The gene calls are TRBV10-2 and TRBJ1-2; 7 bases align to TRBD1. The V segment lost 10 bases and the J segment 6 bases; nucleotides outside the gene matches: 5. Per germline, CDR1 WSHSY and CDR2 SAAADI. The CDR3 has 11 residues. This CDR3 is CAIGDRDGYTF. CDR3 nucleotides: TGCGCCATCGGTGACAGGGATGGCTACACCTTC.

V gene TRBV27 combines with J gene TRBJ2-1, with 9 bases fitting TRBD2. The germline CDR1 and CDR2 sequences are MNHEY and SMNVEV (reference sequence). The CDR3 contains 14 residues. V lost 4 bases to trimming and J lost 6 bases; unmatched junction nucleotides: 4. The CDR3, as DNA: TGTGCCAGCAGTTCAGGACTAGCGCGCAATGAGCAGTTCTTC. Translated, it gives CASSSGLARNEQFF.

This clone was found a few times. CDR3 region: CASSLADTEAFF. CDR3 sequence (DNA): TGTGCCAGCAGCTTGGCGGACACTGAAGCTTTCTTT. V usage is TRBV5-5 and J usage is TRBJ1-1; no clear D gene. Germline V gene data show CDR1 as SGHKS and CDR2 as YYEKEE (reference sequence). V was pared by 0 bases and J by 3 bases, with 3 bases between. The CDR3 spans 12 residues. Variable domain in full (rest from reference TRBV5-5 and TRBJ1-1): DAGVTQSPTHLIKTRGQQVTLRCSPISGHKSVSWYQQVLGQGPQFIFQYYEKEERGRGNFPDRFSARQFPNYSSELNVNALLLGDSALYLCASSLADTEAFFGQGTRLTVV.

J is TRBJ2-2 and V is TRBV27, with TRBD2 matching over 9 bases. CDR1 and CDR2 (germline): MNHEY, SMNVEV (reference sequence). J was trimmed by 6 bases and V by 5 bases; bases with no gene match: 7. The CDR3 extends over 15 amino acids. CDR3 protein: CASSLAGTLAGELFF. The CDR3 DNA reads as TGTGCCAGCAGTCTAGCGGGGACCCTTGCCGGGGAGCTGTTTTTT.

The chain carries TRBV5-1 and TRBJ2-7, with D unresolved. CDR1 is SGHRS, CDR2 YFSETQ, per germline. This CDR3 has 14 residues. V lost 0 bases and J lost 5, with 12 bases in between. This CDR3 reads CASSLGAASDEQYF. Written as DNA, the CDR3 is TGCGCCAGCAGCTTGGGAGCCGCCTCGGACGAGCAGTACTTC.